The sequence of this T cell receptor (beta chain) was determined in a study of T cells in Graves' hyperthyroidism and ophthalmopathy. This clonotype has more than one count but fewer than ten. Amplified regions were TCR beta CDR3 sequences from RNA transcripts. HTBI primers drove first-round RT-PCR of the TCR CDR3. TCRdb re-derived calls from the multiplex PCR reads in MiXCR, one entry per CDR3 protein. The data contain about 600,000 distinct CDR3 sequences, approximately 15% of them seen just once; the ten biggest clones take up 2.5% to 4%. The receptor was isolated from a woman between 40 and 50 years old with Graves' ophthalmopathy. Input material: blood.

The CDR3 here is CASSQDSPGMRGNTIYF. In DNA, the CDR3 is TGTGCCAGCAGCCAAGATTCCCCGGGGATGAGGGGAAACACCATATATTTT. This chain uses TRBV3-1 with TRBJ1-3; D ambiguous. The length of the CDR3 is 17 residues. Germline V CDR1 and CDR2: LGHDT, YNNKEL (reference sequence). V lost 0 bases and J 4 bases, leaving 16 bases between the germline ends.